This T cell receptor beta chain was sequenced for a study of T-cell memory formation after mild COVID-19. The table lists this clonotype with many counts. Each CDR3 protein is one row after TCRdb ran MiXCR on the 5' RACE reads. The table has under 600,000 distinct CDR3 sequences, about 20% seen once; the top ten hold 7.5% to 9.5%. The CDR3 extends over 12 amino acids. V lost 0 bases and J 4 bases, leaving 2 bases between the germline ends. Sequences were obtained from PBMCs or a T cell subset sorted from them (not recorded which). This clonotype originated in an adult woman who had mild COVID-19 (a few samples of this study predate the infection). Cell type and time point are not known. The rearrangement links TRBV23-1 to TRBJ2-3; unclear D gene. TRBV23-1 is annotated as an ORF whose role is uncertain. As DNA, the CDR3 is TGCGCCAGCAGTCAATCCGCAGATACGCAGTATTTT. The encoded protein is CASSQSADTQYF.